This T cell receptor beta chain was retrieved from a study of T cell repertoires in cytomegalovirus infection (dated by TCRdb to between 2018 and 2021). With respect to the entire study: Donor HLA type was relevant to the analysis, as public TCR beta signatures indicated carriage of CMV infection together with the matching HLA type.

V ends up 1 base short and J 2 bases short, with an unmatched junction base count of 9. The germline V gene encodes CDR1 SGHVS and CDR2 FNYEAQ. There are 17 amino acids in the CDR3, from cysteine to phenylalanine inclusive. Only the CDR3 portion is preserved as DNA: 51 bases, with reading frame beginning at the first base. Study-level results and caveats: The ex vivo response was dominated by HLA-C-restricted CMV-specific TCR beta clonotypes, which also provided the single most frequent clonotype in two of eight donors. Carriers of CMV infection plus the relevant HLA type were discriminated by the cumulative frequency of public TCR beta family members in the study cohort and in an independent roughly 350-donor cohort.

The run used an Illumina HiSeq 1500. TCRdb handled the public reads itself, with Q25 trimming in fastp and clone calling in MiXCR, and kept productive beta chains. Identical CDR3 proteins give one entry, which carries the most common genes and DNA. The sample records about 310,000 distinct CDR3 sequences, 17% of which are singletons. Around 12% of the sample is held by the ten biggest clonotypes. This clonotype was found many times. Its binding antigen is unknown. No base quality information exists; no much larger clone differs at one position. The receptor's source is a human donor in good health (CMV status not recorded). Some clones in this sample may be carry-over from other donors' samples. The sequenced sample consisted of PBMCs. The chain is assembled from TRBV7-6 and TRBJ2-3; 7 bases in between match TRBD2. In nucleotide form, the sequence is TGTGCCAGCAGCTTAGGGGGGGGGGGTACCTTCACAGATACGCAGTATTTT. Translation gives CASSLGGGGTFTDTQYF. With the rest looked up from the reference TRBV7-6 and TRBJ2-3 genes rather than sequenced, the full variable domain is GAGVSQSPRYKVTKRGQDVALRCDPISGHVSLYWYRQALGQGPEFLTYFNYEAQQDKSGLPNDRFSAERPEGSISTLTIQRTEQRDSAMYRCASSLGGGGTFTDTQYFGPGTRLTVL.